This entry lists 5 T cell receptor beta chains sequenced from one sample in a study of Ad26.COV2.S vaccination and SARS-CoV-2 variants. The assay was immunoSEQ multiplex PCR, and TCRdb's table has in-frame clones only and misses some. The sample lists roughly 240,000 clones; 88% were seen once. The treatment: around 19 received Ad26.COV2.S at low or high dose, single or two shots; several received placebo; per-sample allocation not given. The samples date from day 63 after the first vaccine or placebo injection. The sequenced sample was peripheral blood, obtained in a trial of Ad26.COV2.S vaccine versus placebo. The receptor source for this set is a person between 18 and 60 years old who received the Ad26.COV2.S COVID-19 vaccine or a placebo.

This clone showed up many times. DNA for the CDR3: TGTGCCATCAGTCCCGACAGGGGCTATGGCTACACCTTC. This sequence encodes CAISPDRGYGYTF. This sequence joins TRBV10-3 and TRBJ1-2; 8 nucleotides match TRBD1. V gave up 5 bases and J gave up 4 bases; unmatched junction bases: 3. Germline V gene sequence: CDR1 ENHRY, CDR2 SYGVKD. The CDR3 covers 13 residues.

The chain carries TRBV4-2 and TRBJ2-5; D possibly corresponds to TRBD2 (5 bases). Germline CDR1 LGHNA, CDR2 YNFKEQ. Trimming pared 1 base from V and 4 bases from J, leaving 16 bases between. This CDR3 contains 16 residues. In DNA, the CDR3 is TGTGCCAGCAGCCAAGCGGCGTCGGGGATAGGAGAGACCCAGTACTTC. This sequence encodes CASSQAASGIGETQYF.

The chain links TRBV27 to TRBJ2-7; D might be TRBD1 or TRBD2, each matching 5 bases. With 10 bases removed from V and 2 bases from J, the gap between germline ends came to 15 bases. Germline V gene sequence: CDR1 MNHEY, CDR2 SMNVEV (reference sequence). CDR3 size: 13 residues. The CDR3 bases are TGTGCCACCGCACGGGACGCGACCTACGAGCAGTACTTC. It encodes CATARDATYEQYF.

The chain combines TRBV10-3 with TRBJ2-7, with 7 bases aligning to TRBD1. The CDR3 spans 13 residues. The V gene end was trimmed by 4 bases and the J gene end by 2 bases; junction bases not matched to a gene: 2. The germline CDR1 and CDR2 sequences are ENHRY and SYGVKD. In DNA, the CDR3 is TGTGCCATCAGTGGGCAGGGGGCCTACGAGCAGTACTTC. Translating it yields CAISGQGAYEQYF.

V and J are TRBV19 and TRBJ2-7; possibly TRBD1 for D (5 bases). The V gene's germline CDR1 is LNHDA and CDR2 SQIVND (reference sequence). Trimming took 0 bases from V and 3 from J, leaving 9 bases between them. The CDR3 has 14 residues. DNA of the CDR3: TGTGCCAGTAGTATAGAGAGTAGGGGCTACGAGCAGTACTTC. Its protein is CASSIESRGYEQYF.